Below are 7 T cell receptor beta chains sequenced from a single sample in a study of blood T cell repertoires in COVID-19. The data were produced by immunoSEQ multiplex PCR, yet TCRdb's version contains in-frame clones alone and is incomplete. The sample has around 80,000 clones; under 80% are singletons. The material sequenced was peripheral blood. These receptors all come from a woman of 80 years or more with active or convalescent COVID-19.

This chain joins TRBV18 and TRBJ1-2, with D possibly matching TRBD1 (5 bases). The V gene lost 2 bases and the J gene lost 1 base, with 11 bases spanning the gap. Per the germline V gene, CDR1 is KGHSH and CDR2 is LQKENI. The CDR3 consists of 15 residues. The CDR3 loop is CASSPTGGDNYGYTF. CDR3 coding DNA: TGTGCCAGCTCACCAACCGGGGGGGATAACTATGGCTACACCTTC. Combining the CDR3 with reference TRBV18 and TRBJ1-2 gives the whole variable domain NAGVMQNPRHLVRRRGQEARLRCSPMKGHSHVYWYRQLPEEGLKFMVYLQKENIIDESGMPKERFSAEFPKEGPSILRIQQVVRGDSAAYFCASSPTGGDNYGYTFGSGTRLTVV.

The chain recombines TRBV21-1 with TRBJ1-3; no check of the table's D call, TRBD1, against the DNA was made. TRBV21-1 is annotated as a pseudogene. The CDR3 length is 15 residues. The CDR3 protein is CASSKCRGLGNTIYF. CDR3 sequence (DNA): TGTGCCAGCAGCAAGTGCAGGGGGCTTGGAAACACCATATATTTT.

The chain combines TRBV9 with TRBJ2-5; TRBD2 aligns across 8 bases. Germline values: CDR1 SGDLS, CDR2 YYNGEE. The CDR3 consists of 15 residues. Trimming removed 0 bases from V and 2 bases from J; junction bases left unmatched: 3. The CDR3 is CASSVVAGTQETQYF. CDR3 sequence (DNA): TGTGCCAGCAGCGTAGTAGCGGGGACGCAAGAGACCCAGTACTTC.

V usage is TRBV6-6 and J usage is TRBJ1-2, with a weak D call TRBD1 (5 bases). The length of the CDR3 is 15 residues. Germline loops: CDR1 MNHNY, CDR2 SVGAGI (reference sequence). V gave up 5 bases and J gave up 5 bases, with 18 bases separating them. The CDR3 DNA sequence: TGTGCCAGCAGTCCAAGAGGCCTCGGGGGATATGGCTACACCTTC. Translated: CASSPRGLGGYGYTF.

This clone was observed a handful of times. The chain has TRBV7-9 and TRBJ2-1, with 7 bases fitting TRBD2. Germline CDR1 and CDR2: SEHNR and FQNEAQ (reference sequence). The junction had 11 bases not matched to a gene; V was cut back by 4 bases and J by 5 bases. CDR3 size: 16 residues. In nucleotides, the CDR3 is TGTGCCAGCAGCTCCCCGGGGAGGGATAAACACAATGAGCAGTTCTTC. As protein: CASSSPGRDKHNEQFF.

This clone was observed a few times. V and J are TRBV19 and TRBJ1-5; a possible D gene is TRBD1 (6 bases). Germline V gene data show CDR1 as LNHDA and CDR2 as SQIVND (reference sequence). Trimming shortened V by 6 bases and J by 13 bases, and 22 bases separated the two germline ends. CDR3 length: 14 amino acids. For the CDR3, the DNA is TGTGCCAGTAGGTTCGAAACAGGGTGGGAACTGCAGCATTTT. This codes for CASRFETGWELQHF.

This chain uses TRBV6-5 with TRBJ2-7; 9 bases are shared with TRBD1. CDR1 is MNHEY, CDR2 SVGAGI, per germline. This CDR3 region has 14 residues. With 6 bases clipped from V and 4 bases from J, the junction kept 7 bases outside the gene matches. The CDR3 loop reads CASRRGQGLYEQYF. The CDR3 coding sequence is TGTGCCAGCAGACGAGGACAGGGGTTATACGAGCAGTACTTC.